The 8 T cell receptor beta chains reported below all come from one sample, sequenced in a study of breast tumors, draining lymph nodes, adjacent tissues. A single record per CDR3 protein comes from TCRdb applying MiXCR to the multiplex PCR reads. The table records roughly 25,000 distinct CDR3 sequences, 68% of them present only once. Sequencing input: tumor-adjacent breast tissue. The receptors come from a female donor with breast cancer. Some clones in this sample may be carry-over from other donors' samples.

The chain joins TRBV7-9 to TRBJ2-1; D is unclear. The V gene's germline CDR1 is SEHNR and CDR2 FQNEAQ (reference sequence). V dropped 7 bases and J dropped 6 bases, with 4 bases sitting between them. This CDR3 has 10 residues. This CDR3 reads CASTPNEQFF. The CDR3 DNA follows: TGTGCCAGCACCCCCAATGAGCAGTTCTTC.

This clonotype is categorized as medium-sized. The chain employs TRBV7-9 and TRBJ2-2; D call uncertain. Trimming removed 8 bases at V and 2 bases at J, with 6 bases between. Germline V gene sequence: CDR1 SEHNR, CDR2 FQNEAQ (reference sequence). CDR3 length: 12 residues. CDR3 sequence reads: CASAANTGELFF. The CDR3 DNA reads TGTGCCAGCGCAGCAAACACCGGGGAGCTGTTTTTT.

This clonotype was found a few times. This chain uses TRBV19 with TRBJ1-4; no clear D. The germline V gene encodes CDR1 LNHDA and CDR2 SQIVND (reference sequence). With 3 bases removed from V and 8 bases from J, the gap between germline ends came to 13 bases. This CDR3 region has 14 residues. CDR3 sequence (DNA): TGTGCCAGTAGTATTCAGGCCAGAGCCGAAAAACTGTTTTTT. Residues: CASSIQARAEKLFF.

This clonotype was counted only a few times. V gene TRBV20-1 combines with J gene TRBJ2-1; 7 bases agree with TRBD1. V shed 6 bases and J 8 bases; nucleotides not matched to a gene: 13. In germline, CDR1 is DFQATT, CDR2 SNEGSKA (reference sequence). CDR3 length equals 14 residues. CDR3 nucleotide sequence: TGCAGTGCAACGAGCGACAGGGTGGTCGATGAGCAGTTCTTC. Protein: CSATSDRVVDEQFF.

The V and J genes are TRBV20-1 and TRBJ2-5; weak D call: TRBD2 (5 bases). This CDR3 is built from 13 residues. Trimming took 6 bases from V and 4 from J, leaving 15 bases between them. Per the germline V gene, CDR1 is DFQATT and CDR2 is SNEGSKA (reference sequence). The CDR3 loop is CSATSSVLETQYF. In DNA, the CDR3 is TGCAGTGCAACTAGTAGCGTTCTAGAGACCCAGTACTTC.

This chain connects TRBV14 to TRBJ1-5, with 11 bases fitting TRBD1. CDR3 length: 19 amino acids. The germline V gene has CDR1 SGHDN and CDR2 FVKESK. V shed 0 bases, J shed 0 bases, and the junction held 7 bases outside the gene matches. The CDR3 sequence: CASSQEPGQGVDSNQPQHF. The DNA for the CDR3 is TGTGCCAGCAGCCAAGAACCGGGACAGGGGGTAGATAGCAATCAGCCCCAGCATTTT.

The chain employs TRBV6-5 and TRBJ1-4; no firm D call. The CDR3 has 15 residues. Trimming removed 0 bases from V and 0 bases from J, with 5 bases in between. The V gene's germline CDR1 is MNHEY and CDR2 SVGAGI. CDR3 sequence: CASSYSWATNEKLFF. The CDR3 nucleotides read TGTGCCAGCAGTTACTCATGGGCAACTAATGAAAAACTGTTTTTT.

The CDR3 region is CASSSIAGVSHEQYF. DNA for the CDR3: TGTGCCAGCAGCTCCATAGCGGGAGTTTCCCACGAGCAGTACTTC. The chain combines TRBV12-3 or TRBV12-4 with TRBJ2-7; 9 nucleotides agree with TRBD2. The CDR3 has 15 residues. Germline trimming cut 6 bases from V and 5 bases from J; bases unmatched to any gene: 11.